What follows are 18 T cell receptor beta chains derived from one specimen sequenced in a study of CD8 T cells in Susac syndrome. An amount of RNA that ranged from about 0.45 to 1 ug was reverse transcribed with random hexamers. Using its own MiXCR run on the immunoSEQ multiplex PCR reads, TCRdb lists one record per CDR3 protein. The sample gives about 300,000 distinct CDR3 sequences, 75% to 85% of which show up once; roughly 0.21% is in the top ten. Specimen: CD8+ T cells from PBMCs. These TCRs come from a human donor with multiple sclerosis.

This rearrangement joins TRBV5-1 to TRBJ2-2, with TRBD2 as a possible D gene (5 bases). This CDR3 is 13 amino acids long. Trimming shortened V by 3 bases and J by 7 bases, and 10 bases separated the two germline ends. The germline V gene encodes CDR1 SGHRS and CDR2 YFSETQ. The CDR3 reads CASSWTPHGELFF. In DNA, the CDR3 is TGCGCCAGCAGCTGGACTCCGCACGGGGAGCTGTTTTTT.

CDR3 nucleotide sequence: TGTGCCAGCAGCTTTGGACTAGCGGGAGTTAAGGGCGGGTGGGGCAATGAGCAGTTCTTC. This encodes CASSFGLAGVKGGWGNEQFF. This sequence joins TRBV5-4 and TRBJ2-1; 13 bases line up with TRBD2. Trimming at V came to 2 bases and at J to 6 bases, leaving 17 bases not matched to a gene. CDR1 is SGHNT and CDR2 is YYREEE in the germline V gene (reference sequence). The CDR3 contains 20 residues.

Written as DNA, the CDR3 is TGTGCCAGCAGCTTAGGCACCCTCAGCCTCAGCTCCTACGAGCAGTACTTC. This gives the protein CASSLGTLSLSSYEQYF. The chain employs TRBV5-5 and TRBJ2-7; D not resolved. Trimming shortened V by 2 bases and J by 0 bases, and 18 bases separated the two germline ends. CDR3 size: 17 residues. CDR1 and CDR2 (germline): SGHKS, YYEKEE (reference sequence).

This rearrangement joins TRBV19 to TRBJ2-7; TRBD1 matches at 11 bases. Trimming took 5 bases from V and 4 from J; bases not matched to a gene: 4. Per germline, CDR1 LNHDA and CDR2 SQIVND (reference sequence). CDR3 size: 14 residues. CDR3 in amino acids: CASSAGDRGYEQYF. CDR3 bases: TGTGCCAGTAGTGCCGGGGACAGGGGGTACGAGCAGTACTTC.

J is TRBJ2-1 and V is TRBV7-9; D not certain. The CDR3 consists of 14 residues. V was pared by 4 bases and J by 5 bases, with 12 bases between. Germline assignment: CDR1 SEHNR and CDR2 FQNEAQ (reference sequence). The CDR3 DNA follows: TGTGCCAGCAGCTCCCCGACACACGACAATGAGCAGTTCTTC. Its translation is CASSSPTHDNEQFF.

The V and J genes are TRBV4-1 and TRBJ2-1; 8 positions agree with TRBD2. V shed 7 bases, J shed 3 bases, and the junction held 8 bases outside the gene matches. The germline V gene encodes CDR1 MGHRA and CDR2 YSYEKL. This CDR3 is built from 15 residues. CDR3 DNA: TGCGCCAGCACGAAGCAGCGGGAGCTCTACAATGAGCAGTTCTTC. Amino acid sequence: CASTKQRELYNEQFF.

CDR3 sequence (DNA): TGTGCCAGCTCCAGGGACGCCTACAATGAGCAGTTCTTC. It specifies CASSRDAYNEQFF. V gene TRBV27 combines with J gene TRBJ2-1; D could derive from TRBD1 or TRBD2 (5 bases each). The CDR3 is made up of 13 amino acids. Trimming took 8 bases from V and 2 from J, leaving 10 bases between them. The germline V gene has CDR1 MNHEY and CDR2 SMNVEV (reference sequence).

This rearrangement joins TRBV2 to TRBJ1-4, with D possibly matching TRBD1 (6 bases). Trimming removed 2 bases at V and 2 bases at J, with 12 bases between. CDR3 length equals 16 residues. CDR1 and CDR2 (germline): SNHLY, FYNNEI. Written as DNA, the CDR3 is TGTGCCAGCAGTGAAATATGGGGGGGCACTAATGAAAAACTGTTTTTT. Translating gives CASSEIWGGTNEKLFF.

This chain connects TRBV7-9 to TRBJ2-7; perhaps TRBD1 as D (5 bases). Trimming removed 1 base at V and 2 bases at J, with 12 bases between. Germline-derived CDR1 and CDR2 are SEHNR and FQNEAQ (reference sequence). This CDR3 spans 15 amino acids. CDR3 residues: CASSLEQGLPYEQYF. CDR3 nucleotide sequence: TGTGCCAGCAGCTTAGAGCAGGGCCTACCCTACGAGCAGTACTTC.

The CDR3 DNA reads as TGTGCCAGCAGTTTAATTGGACACCCCGGGAGTACGCAGTATTTT. Its translation is CASSLIGHPGSTQYF. This rearrangement joins TRBV28 to TRBJ2-3, with a weak D call TRBD2 (6 bases). CDR3 length: 15 amino acids. The V end was cut by 2 bases, the J end by 8 bases, with 17 bases between. The V gene's germline CDR1 is MDHEN and CDR2 SYDVKM. The complete variable domain, with remaining parts taken from reference TRBV28 and TRBJ2-3, reads DVKVTQSSRYLVKRTGEKVFLECVQDMDHENMFWYRQDPGLGLRLIYFSYDVKMKEKGDIPEGYSVSREKKERFSLILESASTNQTSMYLCASSLIGHPGSTQYFGPGTRLTVL.

The rearrangement links TRBV15 to TRBJ1-1; no clear D. Trimming stripped 0 bases from V and 7 bases from J, with 12 bases between. The length of the CDR3 is 14 residues. Per germline, CDR1 LNHNV and CDR2 YYDKDF (reference sequence). The CDR3 coding sequence is TGTGCCACCAGCAGAGACGGGCAGGTTGATGAAGCTTTCTTT. This translates into CATSRDGQVDEAFF.

This clonotype was counted a single time. This chain joins TRBV6-5 and TRBJ2-1, with 7 nucleotides matching TRBD2. CDR1 is MNHEY, CDR2 SVGAGI, per germline. The CDR3 has 16 amino acids. V trimming: 0 bases; J trimming: 4 bases; junction bases outside the gene matches: 6. This CDR3 is CASSYSLAAAYNEQFF. CDR3 bases: TGTGCCAGCAGTTACTCTCTAGCGGCAGCTTACAATGAGCAGTTCTTC.

The count of this clonotype is one. This rearrangement joins TRBV27 to TRBJ2-3; 8 bases fit TRBD2. The J segment lost 5 bases and the V segment lost 7 bases, leaving 11 bases of the junction unmatched. Germline CDR1 MNHEY, CDR2 SMNVEV (reference sequence). The CDR3 is made up of 15 amino acids. The CDR3 DNA sequence: TGTGCCAGCACCCTCGTAGCGGGGCTAAGAGATACGCAGTATTTT. Residues: CASTLVAGLRDTQYF.

The chain uses TRBV9 and TRBJ2-7; 7 bases match TRBD2. The CDR3 has 14 amino acids. CDR1 and CDR2 from the germline V gene are SGDLS and YYNGEE. V gave up 3 bases and J gave up 5 bases; unmatched junction bases: 8. CDR3 sequence (DNA): TGTGCCAGCAGCGGGTACGCGGGAGAGGACGAGCAGTACTTC. Translated, it gives CASSGYAGEDEQYF.

This sequence joins TRBV9 and TRBJ2-7; TRBD2 might be the D (5 bases). CDR1 is SGDLS and CDR2 is YYNGEE in the germline V gene. V lost 4 bases to trimming and J lost 3 bases, with 11 bases between them. The CDR3 has 13 amino acids. The CDR3 coding sequence is TGTGCCAGCAGCACCGGGGATCTCTACGAGCAGTACTTC. Its protein product is CASSTGDLYEQYF.

The chain joins TRBV21-1 to TRBJ2-1. TRBV21-1 is described as a pseudogene. CDR3 size: 11 residues. The CDR3 sequence: CASSTDNEQFF. The CDR3 coding sequence is TGTGCCAGCAGTACAGACAATGAGCAGTTCTTC.

This clonotype was counted between two and nine times. The rearrangement uses TRBV19 and TRBJ2-2; D uncertain. This CDR3 comprises 11 residues. Germline V gene lookup returns CDR1 LNHDA and CDR2 SQIVND (reference sequence). V dropped 3 bases and J dropped 4 bases, with 0 bases sitting between them. The DNA of the CDR3 is TGTGCCAGTAGTATCACCGGGGAGCTGTTTTTT. Amino acids: CASSITGELFF.

Only one count was recorded for this clonotype. This chain links TRBV4-2 with TRBJ1-4, with 8 bases that match TRBD1. With 3 bases clipped from V and 5 bases from J, the junction kept 14 bases outside the gene matches. Germline CDR1 is LGHNA and CDR2 is YNFKEQ. This CDR3 spans 18 amino acids. CDR3 sequence reads: CASSQDELTGAPNEKLFF. The CDR3 DNA reads as TGTGCCAGCAGCCAGGACGAATTGACAGGGGCCCCGAATGAAAAACTGTTTTTT.